This T cell receptor beta chain was identified in a study of CD8 T cells in Susac syndrome. Overall study context: The Susac syndrome patients that were sequenced included roughly 6 with active disease and under 10 in remission.

The V gene's germline CDR1 is LNHDA and CDR2 SQIVND (reference sequence). V was pared by 4 bases and J by 8 bases, with 9 bases between. The CDR3 contains 13 residues. Random-hexamer reverse transcription was applied to roughly 0.5 to 1 ug RNA. MiXCR, applied by TCRdb to the immunoSEQ multiplex PCR reads, yields one record per CDR3 protein. The sample shows some 210,000 distinct CDR3 sequences, 85% to 95% of them seen only once. The sequenced target, TCR beta, came from blood CD8+ and CD4+ T cells. In contrast to the negatively isolated CD8+ and CD4+ T cells, TEMRA cells were FACS-enriched. The sequence came from a human donor with Susac syndrome. Sequencing used CD4+ T cells from PBMCs. The rearrangement uses TRBV19 and TRBJ1-6; D perhaps matches TRBD1 (6 bases). The CDR3 is CASSTPGDSPLHF. The CDR3 DNA reads as TGTGCCAGTAGTACTCCAGGGGATTCACCCCTCCACTTT.